The 14 T cell receptor beta chains listed next were all sequenced from one sample in a study of cytomegalovirus exposure and HLA in healthy donors. The PCR contained 60 Vbeta and 13 Jbeta primers. Assay: immunoSEQ multiplex PCR; the TCRdb copy retains only in-frame clones and omits some. The table lists under 150,000 clones, around 81% of them singletons. Source material: PBMCs. Receptors originate from a man between 18 and 29 years old in good health and CMV-seronegative.

The chain recombines TRBV5-6 with TRBJ1-2; TRBD1 might be the D (6 bases). Deletions cut 0 bases from V and 4 bases from J, with 16 bases between. Per germline, CDR1 SGHDT and CDR2 YYEEEE. CDR3 length: 16 amino acids. The CDR3 nucleotides are TGTGCCAGCAGCTTGGGTCGGCTACAGGGAACCTATGGCTACACCTTC. Amino acids: CASSLGRLQGTYGYTF.

The rearrangement links TRBV5-6 to TRBJ2-3; TRBD2 is a possible D gene (5 bases). Trimming removed 0 bases from V and 3 bases from J, with 17 bases in between. CDR1 is SGHDT and CDR2 is YYEEEE in the germline V gene. The CDR3 length is 17 residues. The chain's CDR3 is CASSLAGSRAPTDTQYF. The CDR3 nucleotides are TGTGCCAGCAGCTTGGCGGGGAGTCGCGCCCCTACAGATACGCAGTATTTT.

This clone was picked up many times. The chain joins TRBV6-5 to TRBJ1-1; TRBD1 matches at 8 bases. This CDR3 comprises 14 residues. The germline gives CDR1 MNHEY, CDR2 SVGAGI. The junction had 1 base not matched to a gene; V was cut back by 0 bases and J by 4 bases. The CDR3 bases are TGTGCCAGCAGTTACTCGACAGGGGTCACTGAAGCTTTCTTT. Its protein is CASSYSTGVTEAFF.

Worth noting for this clone: One end of the junction is discordant with germline, which a read error may explain. The chain has TRBV27 and TRBJ1-1, with D possibly matching TRBD1 (5 bases). Germline lookup yields CDR1 MNHEY and CDR2 SMNVEV (reference sequence). The CDR3 totals 15 residues. This CDR3 is CASSVSGTGGAEAFF. As DNA, the CDR3 is TGTGCCAGCAGTGTATCCGGGACTGGGGGGGCTGAAGCTTTCTTT.

The CDR3 DNA sequence: TGTGCCAGCAGTACAGGGATCCACAATGAGCAGTTCTTC. Encoded protein: CASSTGIHNEQFF. V is TRBV25-1 and J is TRBJ2-1; maybe TRBD1 (6 bases). CDR3 length: 13 amino acids. CDR1 is MGHDK, CDR2 SYGVNS, per germline. The germline V and J ends were trimmed by 5 bases and 5 bases, with 10 bases remaining between them.

This clone was detected a few times. The V and J genes are TRBV7-8 and TRBJ1-6; D not resolved. The CDR3 has 16 residues. The V end was cut by 1 base, the J end by 7 bases, with 14 bases between. The V gene's germline CDR1 is SGHVS and CDR2 FQNEAQ. CDR3 nucleotides: TGTGCCAGCAGCTTAGGGGCTTGGGCCCCAAATTCACCCCTCCACTTT. Its protein is CASSLGAWAPNSPLHF.

The CDR3 DNA reads TGTGCCAGTTTGGAGACAGGGGTCTTGAACACTGAAGCTTTCTTT. Translation: CASLETGVLNTEAFF. The V gene is TRBV7-2, the J gene TRBJ1-1; 8 nucleotides line up with TRBD1. Per germline, CDR1 SGHTA and CDR2 FQGNSA. The CDR3 contains 15 residues. V shed 9 bases, J shed 0 bases, and the junction held 9 bases outside the gene matches.

V usage is TRBV7-2 and J usage is TRBJ1-2; 7 bases match TRBD1. The length of the CDR3 is 14 residues. The V gene's germline CDR1 is SGHTA and CDR2 FQGNSA. Unmatched junction bases numbered 1, after V lost 3 bases and J lost 0 bases. CDR3 residues: CASSFDRANYGYTF. CDR3 in DNA: TGTGCCAGCAGCTTCGACAGGGCTAACTATGGCTACACCTTC.

This chain joins TRBV19 and TRBJ1-6; 8 bases are shared with TRBD1. Germline CDR1 LNHDA, CDR2 SQIVND (reference sequence). After removal of 0 bases from V and 7 bases from J, the junction contained 5 bases not matched to a gene. The CDR3 is made up of 16 amino acids. This CDR3 is CASSIDLGQGNSPLHF. The DNA of the CDR3 is TGTGCCAGTAGTATAGACCTAGGACAGGGAAATTCACCCCTCCACTTT.

This clone was detected only once. The genes are TRBV7-2 and TRBJ2-1, with TRBD2 identical over 9 bases. V trimming: 5 bases; J trimming: 4 bases; junction bases outside the gene matches: 9. Per the germline V gene, CDR1 is SGHTA and CDR2 is FQGNSA. The CDR3 runs to 16 residues. The CDR3 region is CASSLKRGAYYNEQFF. CDR3 in DNA: TGTGCCAGCAGCCTAAAGCGGGGGGCGTATTACAATGAGCAGTTCTTC. Based on the CDR3 plus reference TRBV7-2 and TRBJ2-1, the full variable domain is GAGVSQSPSNKVTEKGKDVELRCDPISGHTALYWYRQSLGQGLEFLIYFQGNSAPDKSGLPSDRFSAERTGGSVSTLTIQRTQQEDSAVYLCASSLKRGAYYNEQFFGPGTRLTVL.

The V gene is TRBV30, the J gene TRBJ2-1; D is unresolved. CDR1 and CDR2 from the germline V gene are GTSNPN and SVGIG (reference sequence). The ends were cut back, 3 bases at V and 9 bases at J, with 12 bases in the middle. The CDR3 has 12 amino acids. Here the CDR3 reads CAWSGPSGEQFF. CDR3 sequence (DNA): TGTGCCTGGAGCGGTCCGTCCGGTGAGCAGTTCTTC. The entire variable domain, with the rest obtained from reference TRBV30 and TRBJ2-1, is as follows: SQTIHQWPATLVQPVGSPLSLECTVEGTSNPNLYWYRQAAGRGLQLLFYSVGIGQISSEVPQNLSASRPQDRQFILSSKKLLLSDSGFYLCAWSGPSGEQFFGPGTRLTVL.

The rearrangement joins TRBV5-8 to TRBJ1-3; TRBD1 aligns across 9 bases. The V gene end was trimmed by 4 bases and the J gene end by 5 bases; junction bases not matched to a gene: 10. This CDR3 region has 16 residues. Germline V CDR1 and CDR2: SGHTS, YDEGEE. Here the CDR3 reads CASSRNLGTGRNTIYF. Here the CDR3 DNA reads TGTGCCAGCAGCCGAAACCTAGGGACAGGGAGAAACACCATATATTTT.

The genes are TRBV9 and TRBJ2-1; TRBD2 aligns across 10 bases. This CDR3 comprises 18 residues. V lost 0 bases and J lost 0; bases outside the gene matches: 6. Germline assignment: CDR1 SGDLS and CDR2 YYNGEE. The CDR3 DNA sequence: TGTGCCAGCAGCGTAGCGGCTAGCGGGGGACACTCCTACAATGAGCAGTTCTTC. Translated, it gives CASSVAASGGHSYNEQFF.

This chain links TRBV2 with TRBJ1-6; weak D call: TRBD1 (5 bases). CDR3 length: 14 residues. Trimming stripped 1 base from V and 13 bases from J, with 14 bases between. Germline CDR1 is SNHLY and CDR2 is FYNNEI. CDR3 sequence reads: CASSEETVGFPLHF. The CDR3 region has the DNA TGTGCCAGCAGTGAAGAGACAGTCGGTTTTCCCCTCCACTTT.